This TCR beta chain was sequenced for a study of blood T cell repertoires in COVID-19. As for the study in general: Spain, Italy and the United States supplied samples that represented acute and convalescent COVID-19. Sample material is recorded as cDNA or gDNA derived from T cells, B-cell-depleted T cells, or PBMCs.

Per the authors' pipeline: Amplification of reference gene primers was used by the study to estimate nucleated cell counts. Here immunoSEQ multiplex PCR was the method, and the copy in TCRdb shows in-frame clones only, minus some. V, J and clone size reflect that table, while D and trimming were determined from the DNA. The sample consists of approximately 430,000 clones, roughly 89% of them appearing once. There are 12 residues in the CDR3. CDR1 is LNHDA and CDR2 is SQIVND in the germline V gene (reference sequence). V gave up 4 bases and J gave up 3 bases, with 7 bases separating them. This receptor was taken from a woman younger than 45 with active or convalescent COVID-19. The rearrangement uses TRBV19 and TRBJ2-7; D is perhaps TRBD1 (6 bases). Sequenced material: peripheral blood. CDR3 DNA sequence: TGTGCCAGTAGTACACAGGGCTACGAGCAGTACTTC. Translating it yields CASSTQGYEQYF.